This TCR beta chain came from a study of cytomegalovirus exposure and HLA in healthy donors. The PCR was carried out with 60 Vbeta primers and 13 Jbeta primers. The method was immunoSEQ multiplex PCR; TCRdb's version includes in-frame clones alone and lacks a portion of them. The repertoire includes around 200,000 clones, 60% to 80% of them detected once, and about 1.7% sits in the top ten. Germline CDR1 is MNHNY and CDR2 is SVGAGI (reference sequence). V dropped 5 bases and J dropped 4; count of bases not matched to a gene: 8. CDR3 length: 15 residues. The chain uses TRBV6-6 and TRBJ2-7; 10 bases map to TRBD1. This TCR was recovered from a male donor in good health and CMV-seronegative. Sequenced material: PBMCs. CDR3 region: CASSNRDRGLYEQYF. In DNA, the CDR3 is TGTGCCAGCAGTAACCGGGACAGGGGTTTATACGAGCAGTACTTC.